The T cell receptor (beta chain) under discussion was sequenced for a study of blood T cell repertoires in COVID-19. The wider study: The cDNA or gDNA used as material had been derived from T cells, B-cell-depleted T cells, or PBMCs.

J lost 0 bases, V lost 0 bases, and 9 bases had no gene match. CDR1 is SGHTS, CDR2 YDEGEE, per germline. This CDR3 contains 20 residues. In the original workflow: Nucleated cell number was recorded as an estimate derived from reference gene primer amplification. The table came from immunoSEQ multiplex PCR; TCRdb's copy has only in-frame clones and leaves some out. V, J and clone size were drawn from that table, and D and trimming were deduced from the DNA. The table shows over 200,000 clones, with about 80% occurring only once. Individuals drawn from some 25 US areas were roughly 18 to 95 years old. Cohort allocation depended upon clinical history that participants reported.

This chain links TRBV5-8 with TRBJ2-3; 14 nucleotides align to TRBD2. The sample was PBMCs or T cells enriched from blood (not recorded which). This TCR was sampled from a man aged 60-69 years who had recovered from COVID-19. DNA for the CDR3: TGTGCCAGCAGCTTGGGACAAGGACTAGCGGGGGGCCCTAGCACAGATACGCAGTATTTT. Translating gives CASSLGQGLAGGPSTDTQYF.